This TCR beta chain was identified during a study of T cell changes during pregnancy in multiple sclerosis. CDR1 and CDR2 from the germline V gene are MNHEY and SMNVEV (reference sequence). This CDR3 is 19 amino acids long. The V and J ends lost 4 bases and 4 bases, in that order; junction bases with no gene match: 17. Generated by immunoSEQ multiplex PCR, the TCRdb table keeps only in-frame clones and is missing some. The top ten clones hold about 2.3% of a sample with approximately 60,000 clones, roughly 90% of them seen once. This sequence joins TRBV27 and TRBJ2-3; TRBD2 matches at 10 bases. The sequence came from a female donor with multiple sclerosis, enrolled in a pregnancy study. Sequenced here: peripheral blood, sampled in the first trimester of pregnancy. CDR3 sequence (DNA): TGTGCCAGCAGTTCCTTCACCCAGCGGGAGGGATTTCGAGCAGATACGCAGTATTTT. Encoded protein: CASSSFTQREGFRADTQYF.